The 29 T cell receptor beta chains below were found in one sample sequenced in a study of blood T cells in healthy people across ages. PCR was performed a second time for roughly 6 to 12 cycles using a sample-barcoded 5' primer and a J-beta primer mix. MiXCR, applied by TCRdb to the 5' RACE reads, yields one record per CDR3 protein. The repertoire includes more than 700,000 distinct CDR3 sequences, around 45% of them detected once, and 15% to 20% sits in the top ten. The sequencing sample was made of blood. The receptors were sampled from an elderly man in good health.

This clonotype was observed at least ten times. The chain combines TRBV29-1 with TRBJ2-3, with D possibly being TRBD2 (5 bases). CDR3 length: 12 amino acids. The V gene's germline CDR1 is SQVTM and CDR2 ANQGSEA. The germline V and J ends were trimmed by 3 bases and 5 bases, with 9 bases remaining between them. The CDR3 coding sequence is TGCAGCGTTGAGCTAGCAGGAGATACGCAGTATTTT. Protein product: CSVELAGDTQYF.

The chain combines TRBV5-1 with TRBJ2-7; TRBD2 aligns across 8 bases. The trim removed 0 bases at V and 5 bases at J, leaving 13 bases unmatched. The CDR3 length is 17 residues. Germline CDR1 SGHRS, CDR2 YFSETQ. The CDR3 region has the DNA TGCGCCAGCAGCTTGGAAGTGGCTCCGGGACTAGGACACGAGCAGTACTTC. Translating it yields CASSLEVAPGLGHEQYF.

This chain joins TRBV28 and TRBJ2-1; D is tentatively TRBD1 or TRBD2 (5 bases each). Per germline, CDR1 MDHEN and CDR2 SYDVKM. V lost 5 bases, J lost 4 bases, and 18 bases lay in between. The CDR3 runs to 16 residues. The CDR3 spells CASSPGDPLPYNEQFF. The CDR3 region has the DNA TGTGCCAGCAGTCCCGGGGACCCATTACCATACAATGAGCAGTTCTTC.

This clonotype was observed at least ten times. The gene calls are TRBV7-9 and TRBJ2-5; 7 bases are a match to TRBD2. V shed 2 bases and J 4 bases; nucleotides not matched to a gene: 13. This CDR3 has 17 amino acids. The germline V gene has CDR1 SEHNR and CDR2 FQNEAQ (reference sequence). CDR3 protein: CASSLSPSGNVVETQYF. The CDR3 DNA is TGTGCCAGCAGCTTATCTCCGAGCGGGAATGTAGTAGAGACCCAGTACTTC.

About this clonotype itself: Since no conserved phenylalanine or tryptophan closes the CDR3, a read error is the likely cause. The J gene is TRBJ2-5, the V gene TRBV7-3, with 9 bases identical to TRBD2. Germline CDR1 SGHTA, CDR2 FQGTGA. V dropped 1 base and J dropped 5; count of bases not matched to a gene: 5. This CDR3 has 15 amino acids. In DNA form, the CDR3 reads TGTGCCAGCAGCTTAAGTAGCGGGAGAACGGAGACCCAGTACTCC. As protein: CASSLSSGRTETQYS.

The chain carries TRBV7-9 and TRBJ2-5; D unresolved. The end of the DNA is better explained by TRBJ2-7, so the J call may be wrong. The CDR3 extends over 14 amino acids. Germline V CDR1 and CDR2: SEHNR, FQNEAQ (reference sequence). CDR3 sequence: CASSLAHPGDEQYF. DNA of the CDR3: TGTGCCAGCAGCTTAGCGCATCCCGGAGACGAGCAGTACTTC.

In this sample, this clonotype turned up a few times. The V call is TRBV20-1, the J call TRBJ2-5; D is unresolved. V lost 6 bases, J lost 0 bases, and 8 bases lay in between. Per germline, CDR1 DFQATT and CDR2 SNEGSKA (reference sequence). CDR3 length: 12 amino acids. CDR3 region: CSAPRDQETQYF. The CDR3 DNA reads as TGCAGTGCCCCAAGGGACCAAGAGACCCAGTACTTC.

J is TRBJ2-7 and V is TRBV13; D call uncertain. Per the germline V gene, CDR1 is PRHDT and CDR2 is FYEKMQ (reference sequence). V lost 6 bases and J lost 0, with 12 bases in between. This CDR3 contains 14 residues. Here the CDR3 DNA reads TGTGCCAGCAGTGTTAATGGGCCCTCCTACGAGCAGTACTTC. It codes for CASSVNGPSYEQYF.

The chain has TRBV24-1 and TRBJ2-7, with TRBD1 as a possible D gene (5 bases). The CDR3 is 15 residues long. From germline, CDR1 is KGHDR and CDR2 SFDVKD. V lost 5 bases and J lost 3, with 16 bases in between. The CDR3 spells CATSGLEAGHYEQYF. The CDR3 region has the DNA TGTGCCACCAGTGGGCTCGAGGCAGGGCACTACGAGCAGTACTTC.

The J gene is TRBJ2-7, the V gene TRBV7-7, with a weak D call TRBD1 (6 bases). Trimming removed 1 base from V and 2 bases from J, with 12 bases in between. Germline assignment: CDR1 SSHAT and CDR2 FNYEAQ (reference sequence). The CDR3 spans 15 residues. In DNA form, the CDR3 reads TGTGCCAGCAGCTTAGGGACAGACAAAACCTACGAGCAGTACTTC. Its translation is CASSLGTDKTYEQYF.

The rearrangement links TRBV12-3 or TRBV12-4 to TRBJ2-5, with TRBD1 identical over 10 bases. The tail of the sequence fits TRBJ2-7 better, so the J call may be wrong. This CDR3 comprises 14 residues. The CDR3 loop is CASSKTGGNYEQYF. Here the CDR3 DNA reads TGTGCCAGCAGCAAGACAGGGGGCAATTACGAGCAGTACTTC.

This clonotype was recorded a few times. Written as DNA, the CDR3 is TGCAGTGCTAGAGACCGGACAGGGGGCCCCTACGAGCAGTACTTC. It yields the protein CSARDRTGGPYEQYF. J is TRBJ2-7 and V is TRBV20-1, with 11 bases matching TRBD1. Trimming took 0 bases from V and 2 from J; bases not matched to a gene: 3. CDR1 and CDR2 (germline): DFQATT, SNEGSKA (reference sequence). The CDR3 loop spans 15 amino acids.

The chain carries TRBV4-2 and TRBJ2-2, with 7 bases fitting TRBD1. Germline values: CDR1 LGHNA, CDR2 YNFKEQ. The CDR3 consists of 15 residues. The V segment lost 4 bases and the J segment 5 bases; nucleotides outside the gene matches: 7. The CDR3 spells CASSPGGGNTGELFF. CDR3 nucleotide sequence: TGTGCCAGCAGCCCAGGGGGTGGAAATACCGGGGAGCTGTTTTTT.

The V gene is TRBV5-1, the J gene TRBJ2-5; 9 bases are a match to TRBD1. The J call is doubtful: the DNA matches TRBJ2-7 better. Per germline, CDR1 SGHRS and CDR2 YFSETQ. The CDR3 runs to 15 residues. Here the CDR3 reads CASSLAGTGRFEQYF. The CDR3 DNA sequence: TGCGCCAGCAGCTTGGCCGGGACAGGGAGATTCGAGCAGTACTTC.

This clonotype was detected ten times or more. V gene TRBV29-1 combines with J gene TRBJ2-1; D possibly corresponds to TRBD1 (6 bases). The V gene lost 0 bases and the J gene lost 5 bases, with 14 bases spanning the gap. The germline CDR1 and CDR2 sequences are SQVTM and ANQGSEA. The CDR3 runs to 15 residues. The CDR3 loop is CSVEDYRTENNEQFF. DNA for the CDR3: TGCAGCGTTGAAGATTATAGGACAGAAAACAATGAGCAGTTCTTC.

Comment on this clonotype: A read error may account for a junction end that differs from germline. The rearrangement uses TRBV29-1 and TRBJ2-3; D perhaps matches TRBD2 (6 bases). CDR1 and CDR2 from the germline V gene are SQVTM and ANQGSEA. This CDR3 contains 18 residues. The CDR3, as DNA: TGCAGCGTCGAGGGACTGGGGGTCCCCGGGAGTGGCACAGGTACGCAGTATTTT. Residues: CSVEGLGVPGSGTGTQYF.

This clonotype came up many times. The chain has TRBV28 and TRBJ2-1, with TRBD1 matching over 7 bases. Looked up from germline, CDR1 is MDHEN and CDR2 is SYDVKM. Trimming at V came to 5 bases and at J to 7 bases, leaving 5 bases not matched to a gene. This CDR3 spans 13 amino acids. The CDR3 spells CASSLQGRNEQFF. DNA of the CDR3: TGTGCCAGCAGTCTACAGGGGCGAAATGAGCAGTTCTTC. The full variable domain, rest sourced from reference TRBV28 and TRBJ2-1, is DVKVTQSSRYLVKRTGEKVFLECVQDMDHENMFWYRQDPGLGLRLIYFSYDVKMKEKGDIPEGYSVSREKKERFSLILESASTNQTSMYLCASSLQGRNEQFFGPGTRLTVL.

This chain connects TRBV2 to TRBJ2-1; the match to TRBD2 covers 9 bases. The V gene's germline CDR1 is SNHLY and CDR2 FYNNEI. This CDR3 region has 16 residues. With 7 bases clipped from V and 7 bases from J, the junction kept 14 bases outside the gene matches. The CDR3 DNA reads as TGTGCCAGCAAGTATTTCGCGGGAGGGCCTGGGAATGAGCAGTTCTTC. As protein: CASKYFAGGPGNEQFF.

V and J are TRBV20-1 and TRBJ2-7; no definite D call. The V gene lost 8 bases and the J gene lost 7 bases, with 24 bases spanning the gap. Germline CDR1 DFQATT, CDR2 SNEGSKA (reference sequence). CDR3 length: 14 residues. CDR3: CSTNLGSLGWEQYF. CDR3 nucleotides: TGCAGTACTAATCTGGGGTCCCTGGGTTGGGAGCAGTACTTC.

This chain links TRBV7-2 with TRBJ2-5; the D gene could be TRBD1 or TRBD2 (5 bases each). V dropped 3 bases and J dropped 2 bases, with 13 bases sitting between them. The CDR3 contains 15 residues. Germline V gene data show CDR1 as SGHTA and CDR2 as FQGNSA. As DNA, the CDR3 is TGTGCCAGCAGCTTGGTCGGGGCGTCTCAAGAGACCCAGTACTTC. It encodes CASSLVGASQETQYF.

The gene calls are TRBV4-3 and TRBJ2-1; 9 bases are shared with TRBD2. This CDR3 has 16 residues. Germline V gene sequence: CDR1 LGHNA, CDR2 YSLEER. The V segment lost 0 bases and the J segment 3 bases; nucleotides outside the gene matches: 3. CDR3 protein: CASSQDSGGHYNEQFF. CDR3 DNA: TGCGCCAGCAGCCAAGATAGCGGGGGACACTACAATGAGCAGTTCTTC.

The gene calls are TRBV4-3 and TRBJ2-7; 12 bases are shared with TRBD2. This CDR3 has 17 amino acids. From germline, CDR1 is LGHNA and CDR2 YSLEER. V lost 1 base, J lost 0 bases, and 4 bases stayed unmatched. The CDR3 sequence: CASSQGTSGTLSYEQYF. The CDR3 bases are TGCGCCAGCAGCCAAGGGACTAGCGGGACTCTCTCCTACGAGCAGTACTTC.

The chain recombines TRBV6-1 with TRBJ2-5, with D perhaps TRBD1 (6 bases). The germline CDR1 and CDR2 sequences are MNHNS and SASEGT. V was pared by 6 bases and J by 4 bases, with 21 bases between. CDR3 length equals 16 residues. The DNA of the CDR3 is TGTGCCAGCAGCAAAAACCCCCTGGGACAAGGAGAGACCCAGTACTTC. Amino acids: CASSKNPLGQGETQYF.

V gene TRBV7-3 combines with J gene TRBJ2-5, with D unresolved. The CDR3 is 14 amino acids. Trimming left V 5 bases short and J 3 bases short, with 13 bases between. Germline CDR1 and CDR2: SGHTA and FQGTGA. Written as DNA, the CDR3 is TGTGCCAGCAGCCCCGCGGCAGGTGAAGAGACCCAGTACTTC. This sequence encodes CASSPAAGEETQYF.

This chain links TRBV5-6 with TRBJ2-5; TRBD1 might be the D (7 bases). Trimming took 5 bases from V and 5 from J, leaving 28 bases between them. Germline V gene lookup returns CDR1 SGHDT and CDR2 YYEEEE. CDR3 length: 18 amino acids. The DNA of the CDR3 is TGTGCCAGCAGTTATCCCTGGACAGGTGGGGCGGGGCAGGAGACCCAGTACTTC. Translated: CASSYPWTGGAGQETQYF. The complete variable domain, with remaining parts taken from reference TRBV5-6 and TRBJ2-5, reads DAGVTQSPTHLIKTRGQQVTLRCSPKSGHDTVSWYQQALGQGPQFIFQYYEEEERQRGNFPDRFSGHQFPNYSSELNVNALLLGDSALYLCASSYPWTGGAGQETQYFGPGTRLLVL.

This chain links TRBV5-1 with TRBJ2-7; 15 bases line up with TRBD2. The trim removed 3 bases at V and 2 bases at J, leaving 6 bases unmatched. CDR3 length: 17 residues. Per germline, CDR1 SGHRS and CDR2 YFSETQ. Here the CDR3 reads CASSSKGTSGRTYEQYF. Here the CDR3 DNA reads TGCGCCAGCAGCTCTAAAGGGACTAGCGGGAGGACCTACGAGCAGTACTTC.

For this clonotype: The junction departs from germline at one end; a sequencing error may be responsible. The rearrangement uses TRBV7-9 and TRBJ1-4; D gene uncertain. Germline V gene lookup returns CDR1 SEHNR and CDR2 FQNEAQ (reference sequence). The CDR3 is made up of 15 amino acids. DNA for the CDR3: TGTGCCAGCAGCTTAGACACGCAATGGAATGGAAAACTGTTTTTT. Its protein is CASSLDTQWNGKLFF.

In its sample, this clonotype was seen many times. J is TRBJ2-4 and V is TRBV24-1; D might be TRBD1 (6 bases). Germline V gene sequence: CDR1 KGHDR, CDR2 SFDVKD. The CDR3 has 14 amino acids. The V end was cut by 3 bases, the J end by 6 bases, with 11 bases between. This CDR3 is CATSDPGQINIQYF. CDR3 in DNA: TGTGCCACCAGTGATCCTGGACAGATAAACATTCAGTACTTC.

V and J are TRBV20-1 and TRBJ1-5; tentative D call: TRBD1 (6 bases). From germline, CDR1 is DFQATT and CDR2 SNEGSKA (reference sequence). Deletions cut 5 bases from V and 0 bases from J, with 8 bases between. The CDR3 has 13 residues. The CDR3 DNA follows: TGCAGTGCTGCAGGGGATAGCAATCAGCCCCAGCATTTT. This gives the protein CSAAGDSNQPQHF.